This note documents a single T cell receptor (beta chain) sequence. What it binds is unknown. The data derive from a study of T cells expressing NK-cell markers. In the study overall: From sorted CD3+CD56+NKG2C+, CD3+CD56+NKG2C- and CD3+CD56-NKG2C+ T cells came the TCR beta repertoires.

TCRdb re-called the 5' RACE reads; one entry per CDR3 protein, DNA not given. The record lists some 600,000 distinct CDR3 sequences, of which the ten most abundant hold around 3.3%. This CDR3 has 13 amino acids. Germline CDR1 and CDR2: MDHEN and SYDVKM. Findings of the study overall: In 5 to 7 donors, dominant NKG2C+ clonotypes were roughly 1.0-7.0% of CD8+ T cells.

V is TRBV28 and J is TRBJ1-3; TCRdb names TRBD1, which stays unverified in the absence of DNA. The clonotype comes from a man aged 18 to 30 in good health. The sample consisted of blood T cells: a sorted CD56 or NKG2C T cell subset, CD4+ or CD8+ T cells, or bulk PBMC T cells (not recorded which). CDR3 loop: CASVRTVGNTIYF.